This section outlines one TCR beta chain sequence together with its context. TCRdb reprocessed the 5' RACE reads and reports one entry per CDR3 protein, with no DNA. Its table lists a few hundred thousand distinct CDR3 sequences. These data belong to a study of monozygotic twins with inflammatory bowel disease. The CDR3 length is 14 residues. CDR1 is SGHDT and CDR2 is YYEEEE in the germline V gene. Input material: blood. This sequence was found in a human donor with ulcerative colitis or Crohn's disease, or a healthy co-twin of an affected twin (not recorded which). J is TRBJ1-2 and V is TRBV5-6; with no DNA, the TCRdb D assignment of TRBD1 cannot be verified. CDR3: CASSSGTGLTGYTF.